Following are 14 T cell receptor beta chains from one sample sequenced in a study of T-cell memory formation after mild COVID-19. One entry per CDR3 protein, called by TCRdb with MiXCR from the 5' RACE reads. The sample records around 500,000 distinct CDR3 sequences, 18% being singletons. The sample was PBMCs or a T cell subset sorted from them (not recorded which). The source is an adult woman who had mild COVID-19 (a few samples of this study predate the infection). Cell type and time point are not known.

The chain links TRBV30 to TRBJ1-3; TRBD1 matches 9 bases. From germline, CDR1 is GTSNPN and CDR2 SVGIG (reference sequence). CDR3 length: 16 amino acids. V shed 4 bases, J shed 1 base, and the junction held 8 bases outside the gene matches. The CDR3 DNA follows: TGTGCCTGGAACCCCGGGGACAGGGATTCTGGAAACACCATATATTTT. It codes for CAWNPGDRDSGNTIYF.

For the CDR3, the DNA is TGCGCCAGCACTAGTGGGACAGGGGGCGCGAACACTGAAGCTTTCTTT. This gives the protein CASTSGTGGANTEAFF. This chain uses TRBV5-1 with TRBJ1-1; 12 bases match TRBD1. Germline V gives CDR1 SGHRS, CDR2 YFSETQ. There are 16 residues in the CDR3. After removal of 6 bases from V and 1 base from J, the junction contained 7 bases not matched to a gene.

This clonotype showed up just a few times. The J gene is TRBJ2-5, the V gene TRBV9, with D possibly called TRBD1 or TRBD2 (5 bases each). CDR1 is SGDLS, CDR2 YYNGEE, per germline. V was cut by 4 bases and J by 4 bases, with 14 bases left in between. CDR3 length: 14 amino acids. The CDR3 DNA sequence: TGTGCCAGCAGCACTTCCGGGACCGGAGAGACCCAGTACTTC. Its translation is CASSTSGTGETQYF.

The chain joins TRBV20-1 to TRBJ2-1; 8 nucleotides agree with TRBD2. The germline V gene encodes CDR1 DFQATT and CDR2 SNEGSKA (reference sequence). The CDR3 loop spans 14 amino acids. Trimming removed 1 base from V and 7 bases from J; junction bases left unmatched: 6. CDR3 DNA: TGCAGTGCTAGAGTAGCGGGAACGGGGAATGAGCAGTTCTTC. The encoded protein is CSARVAGTGNEQFF.

The V call is TRBV29-1, the J call TRBJ1-1; TRBD1 is a possible D gene (5 bases). This CDR3 is 12 amino acids long. V lost 6 bases to trimming and J lost 0 bases, with 8 bases between them. Germline CDR1 and CDR2: SQVTM and ANQGSEA. The CDR3 DNA reads as TGCAGCGTCGAGGACATGAACACTGAAGCTTTCTTT. It codes for CSVEDMNTEAFF.

Here the CDR3 DNA reads TGCAGTGCCCATCAACTCGGGGGGAACACAGATACGCAGTATTTT. Its protein product is CSAHQLGGNTDTQYF. The chain carries TRBV20-1 and TRBJ2-3; 7 nucleotides line up with TRBD2. Germline V gene sequence: CDR1 DFQATT, CDR2 SNEGSKA (reference sequence). J lost 2 bases, V lost 6 bases, and 11 bases had no gene match. The CDR3 consists of 15 residues.

This clonotype was counted only a few times. V gene TRBV19 combines with J gene TRBJ2-7, with TRBD2 matching 8 bases. CDR3 length equals 13 residues. Germline trimming cut 3 bases from V and 12 bases from J; bases unmatched to any gene: 10. Germline assignment: CDR1 LNHDA and CDR2 SQIVND (reference sequence). DNA of the CDR3: TGTGCCAGTAGTATTAGCGGGACCCGGGCACTGTACTTC. This encodes CASSISGTRALYF.

The genes are TRBV3-1 and TRBJ2-1; D uncertain. Germline CDR1 reads LGHDT; CDR2 reads YNNKEL (reference sequence). The V and J ends lost 3 bases and 9 bases respectively, with 6 bases between them. The CDR3 is made up of 11 amino acids. The CDR3 region is CASSHRTEQFF. CDR3 in DNA: TGTGCCAGCAGCCACCGAACTGAGCAGTTCTTC.

This chain uses TRBV29-1 with TRBJ1-2; TRBD1 matches 11 bases. The CDR3 runs to 12 residues. Germline lookup yields CDR1 SQVTM and CDR2 ANQGSEA. After removal of 4 bases from V and 6 bases from J, the junction contained 1 base not matched to a gene. CDR3 amino acids: CSVGTGGDGYTF. The CDR3 bases are TGCAGCGTTGGGACAGGGGGCGATGGCTACACCTTC.

The sample holds a few counts of this clonotype. This chain joins TRBV7-9 and TRBJ1-2; no clear D. CDR1 is SEHNR and CDR2 is FQNEAQ in the germline V gene (reference sequence). The V end was cut by 4 bases, the J end by 4 bases, with 19 bases between. The CDR3 is 16 residues long. CDR3 residues: CASSSGGVEAIYGYTF. In DNA form, the CDR3 reads TGTGCCAGCAGCTCAGGCGGGGTGGAGGCGATCTATGGCTACACCTTC.

This clonotype appeared a few times. The genes are TRBV25-1 and TRBJ1-1; possible D gene TRBD1, 6 bases. The CDR3 spans 13 residues. V was shortened by 7 bases and J by 7 bases, with 16 bases between the two germline ends. Germline assignment: CDR1 MGHDK and CDR2 SYGVNS. CDR3 DNA: TGTGCCAGCAACCCAGGGGATACTTATGAAGCTTTCTTT. Translating it yields CASNPGDTYEAFF.

This clonotype has only a few counts. This chain links TRBV29-1 with TRBJ1-1, with 7 bases matching TRBD1. The CDR3 contains 16 residues. V dropped 3 bases and J dropped 4; count of bases not matched to a gene: 14. Germline V gene lookup returns CDR1 SQVTM and CDR2 ANQGSEA. CDR3 in DNA: TGCAGCGTTGAGGGGCAGGGGGAGAGGTTGAGCACTGAAGCTTTCTTT. Protein: CSVEGQGERLSTEAFF.

The chain joins TRBV7-3 to TRBJ1-2; D is undetermined. This CDR3 is built from 14 residues. Germline CDR1 is SGHTA and CDR2 is FQGTGA. The V end was cut by 2 bases, the J end by 8 bases, with 15 bases between. CDR3 residues: CASSLGLNGEGYTF. The CDR3 region has the DNA TGTGCCAGCAGCTTAGGATTGAACGGCGAGGGCTACACCTTC.

This clonotype was observed a few times. This chain joins TRBV9 and TRBJ1-1, with 9 bases that match TRBD1. Trimming cost V 3 bases and J 5 bases; bases outside gene matches: 5. Per germline, CDR1 SGDLS and CDR2 YYNGEE. The length of the CDR3 is 14 residues. The CDR3 sequence: CASSATGGITEAFF. CDR3 coding DNA: TGTGCCAGCAGCGCAACAGGGGGCATTACTGAAGCTTTCTTT.